Below, one T cell receptor (beta chain) is given with its context. No antigen is known for it. The junction departs from the called germline gene at one end, perhaps through a read error. The record originates from a study of tumor and adjacent non-tumor tissue in lung cancer. Study details: Aged about 30 to 76 years, patients included fewer than 11 men and about 5 women with stage I to III disease.

RNA was extracted from bulk tissue without any cell sorting. The germline V gene encodes CDR1 DFQATT and CDR2 SNEGSKA (reference sequence). This CDR3 is built from 12 residues. Study results and caveats: Normal lung showed higher cumulative top 100 clone frequency than tumor.

Three rounds of nested PCR, following a modified ARM-PCR protocol, produced the TCRbeta library. TCRdb used MiXCR to reprocess the multiplex PCR reads, holding one entry per CDR3 protein. Of approximately 120,000 distinct CDR3 sequences in the sample, approximately 71% were seen once. The sample comprised lung tumor tissue. The origin of this receptor is a woman aged 60-75 years with non-small cell lung cancer. The genes are TRBV20-1 and TRBJ2-7; tentative D call: TRBD2 (6 bases). The CDR3 here is CSASGQTGEQFF. In DNA, the CDR3 is TGCAGTGCTAGCGGACAAACGGGGGAACAGTTTTTC.